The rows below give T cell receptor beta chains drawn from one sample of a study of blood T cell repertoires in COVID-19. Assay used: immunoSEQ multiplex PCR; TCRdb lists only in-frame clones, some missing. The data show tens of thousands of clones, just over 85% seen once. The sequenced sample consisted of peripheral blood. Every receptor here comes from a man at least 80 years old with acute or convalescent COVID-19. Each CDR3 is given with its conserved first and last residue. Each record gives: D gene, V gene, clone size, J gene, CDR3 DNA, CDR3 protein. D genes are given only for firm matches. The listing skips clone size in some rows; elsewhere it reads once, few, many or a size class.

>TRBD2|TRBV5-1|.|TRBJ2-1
TGCGCCAGCAGCTTGGAGGGGAGCCTAGCGGGGTTTTCCTACAATGAGCAGTTCTTC
CASSLEGSLAGFSYNEQFF
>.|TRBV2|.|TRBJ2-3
TGTGCCAGTTTTGGCGCCGGGACATCTAGCACAGATACGCAGTATTTT
CASFGAGTSSTDTQYF
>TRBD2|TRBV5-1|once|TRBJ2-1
TGCGCCAGCAGTTCCGAACGGGGGGTCCTCAATGAGCAGTTCTTC
CASSSERGVLNEQFF
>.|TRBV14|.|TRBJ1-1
TGTGCCAGCAGCCACGATCCTTGGACATCCCATATGAACACTGAAGCTTTCTTT
CASSHDPWTSHMNTEAFF
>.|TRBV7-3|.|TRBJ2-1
TGTGCCAGCAGCTCAACGAGTGCTGGTGAGCAGTTCTTC
CASSSTSAGEQFF
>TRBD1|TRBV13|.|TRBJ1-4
TGTGCCAGCAGCTTGAGGGACAGGAGAAGCGAAAAACTGTTTTTT
CASSLRDRRSEKLFF
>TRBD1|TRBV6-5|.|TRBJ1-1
TGTGCCAGCAGAAGGGACAGGGGTAGCACTGAAGCTTTCTTT
CASRRDRGSTEAFF
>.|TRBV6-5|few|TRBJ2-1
TGTGCCAGCAGTTTAAACACAGGCGGTGAGCAGTTCTTC
CASSLNTGGEQFF
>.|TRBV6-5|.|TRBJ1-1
TGTGCCAGCAGCATTCGGGGGAACACTGAAGCTTTCTTT
CASSIRGNTEAFF
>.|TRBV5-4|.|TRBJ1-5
TGTGCCAGCAGCACCCGGGTCCCAAAAGCCAATCAGCCCCAGCATTTT
CASSTRVPKANQPQHF
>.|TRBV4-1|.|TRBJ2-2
TGCGCCAGCAGCCAAGAAAGGACAGCTAACACCGGGGAGCTGTTTTTT
CASSQERTANTGELFF
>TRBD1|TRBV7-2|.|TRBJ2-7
TGTGCCAGCAGCTCCCAGGGACAGGGCTCCTACGAGCAGTACTTC
CASSSQGQGSYEQYF
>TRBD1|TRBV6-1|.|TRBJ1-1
TGTGCCAGCAGTGTATCCAGGGGGTATATGAACACTGAAGCTTTCTTT
CASSVSRGYMNTEAFF
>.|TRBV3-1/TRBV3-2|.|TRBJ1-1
TGTGCCAGCAGCCAAGAACAAGACACTGAAGCTTTCTTT
CASSQEQDTEAFF
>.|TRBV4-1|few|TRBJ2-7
TGCGCCAGCAGCCAAGTTCCAAGCTCCCCATCCGAGCAGTACTTC
CASSQVPSSPSEQYF
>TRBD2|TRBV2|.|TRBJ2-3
TGTGCCAGCAGTCCGGTAGCGGGGAGCACAGATACGCAGTATTTT
CASSPVAGSTDTQYF
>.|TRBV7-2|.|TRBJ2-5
TGTGCCAGCAGCCGGGACACAAAGACCCAGTACTTC
CASSRDTKTQYF
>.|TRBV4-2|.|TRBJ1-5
TGTGCCAGCAGCCAGACTGGGGAGAATCAGCCCCAGCATTTT
CASSQTGENQPQHF
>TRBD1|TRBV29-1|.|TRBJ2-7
TGCAGCGCGGGGACAGGGGGAGCTTACGAGCAGTACTTC
CSAGTGGAYEQYF
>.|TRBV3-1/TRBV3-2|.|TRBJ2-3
TGTGCCAGCAGCCAAGATTGGCCACATGCAGATACGCAGTATTTT
CASSQDWPHADTQYF
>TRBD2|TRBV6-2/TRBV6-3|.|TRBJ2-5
TGTGCCAGCAGTTATGGTTTCGGCGGGGGGGCCGGTCGAGAGACCCAGTACTTC
CASSYGFGGGAGRETQYF
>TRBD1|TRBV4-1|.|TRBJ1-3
TGCGCCAGCAGCCAGGGGGGACAGCCGTTCTCTGGAAACACCATATATTTT
CASSQGGQPFSGNTIYF
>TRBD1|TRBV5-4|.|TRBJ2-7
TGTGCCAGCAGCTTGACAGGGGCGGATGACTACGAGCAGTACTTC
CASSLTGADDYEQYF
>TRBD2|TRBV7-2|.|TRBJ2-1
TGTGCCAGCAGTCAAACTAGCGGGGGACCCCCACGTCGTGGTGAGCAGTTCTTC
CASSQTSGGPPRRGEQFF
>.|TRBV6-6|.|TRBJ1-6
TGTGCGGTGGGGAGAAACAATTCACCCCTCCACTTT
CAVGRNNSPLHF
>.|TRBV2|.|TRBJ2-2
TGTGCCAGTTACAGGGAGAACACCGGGGAGCTGTTTTTT
CASYRENTGELFF